Listed below are T cell receptor beta chains from one sample, sequenced in a study of T cell responses to AZD1222 COVID-19 vaccine. Sequencing was performed with immunoSEQ multiplex PCR; in TCRdb, only in-frame clones are kept and a portion is missing. The sample holds about 140,000 clones, 85% to 95% seen once. The specimen comprised peripheral blood, sampled on day 0 of AZD1222 vaccination. These receptors were taken from an adult in good health. The CDR3 runs from the conserved cysteine through the conserved F or W. A D gene is named only where the DNA matches it firmly. A clone size is listed for some rows: how often the clone was seen (once, few, many), or a class if it is expanded.

clone_size	v_call	d_call	j_call	cdr3_nt	cdr3_aa
.	TRBV5-1	.	TRBJ1-2	TGCGCCAGCAGCTTGGCCTGGACAGATCTAACAAGTGGCTACACCTTC	CASSLAWTDLTSGYTF
.	TRBV6-5	.	TRBJ1-5	TGTGCCAGCAGCCAAACGTGGGTCGGCGGTCAGCCCCAGCATTTT	CASSQTWVGGQPQHF
.	TRBV4-2	.	TRBJ2-2	TGTGCCTCCGAAAAATCGAACACCGGGGAGCTGTTTTTT	CASEKSNTGELFF
once	TRBV10-3	.	TRBJ2-2	TGTGCCATCAGTGAAAAACTAATAAACACCGGGGAGCTGTTTTTT	CAISEKLINTGELFF
.	TRBV7-9	.	TRBJ2-5	TGTGCCAGCAGCCCACGGGGGACCCAGTACTTC	CASSPRGTQYF
.	TRBV4-2	.	TRBJ2-2	TGTGCCAGCAGCCAAGCCTTGGACTTGGCCGGGGAGCTGTTTTTT	CASSQALDLAGELFF
.	TRBV6-2/TRBV6-3	.	TRBJ1-6	TGTGCCAGCAGTTATATTAACCTCTTCTCCAATGATTCACCCCTCCACTTT	CASSYINLFSNDSPLHF
.	TRBV12-3/TRBV12-4	TRBD1	TRBJ1-2	TGTGCCAGCACCACAGGGGTCTATGGCTACACCTTC	CASTTGVYGYTF
.	TRBV27	.	TRBJ2-4	TGTGCCAGCAGCCACAGGAATGCCAAAAACATTCAGTACTTC	CASSHRNAKNIQYF
.	TRBV5-8	TRBD1	TRBJ2-7	TGTGCCAGCAGATCTTACAGGGGCCCCGGCGAGCAGTACTTC	CASRSYRGPGEQYF
.	TRBV6-5	.	TRBJ2-1	TGTGCCAGCTCAGGGACACTCTATTACAATGAGCAGTTCTTC	CASSGTLYYNEQFF
.	TRBV6-5	TRBD1	TRBJ1-1	TGTGCCAGCAGTCGCGACAGGGCAGAGACTGAAGCTTTCTTT	CASSRDRAETEAFF
few	TRBV9	TRBD2	TRBJ2-1	TGTGCCAGCAGCGTGAGGAGGACTAGCGGGGGTTACAATGAGCAGTTCTTC	CASSVRRTSGGYNEQFF
once	TRBV18	TRBD1	TRBJ2-7	TGTGCCAGCTCACGAACGATCGGGACAGGGGGCGTTTACGAGCAGTACTTC	CASSRTIGTGGVYEQYF
.	TRBV4-2	TRBD1	TRBJ1-5	TGTGCCAGCAGCCACAACCTGGGACAGGGGGCATATCAGCCCCAGCATTTT	CASSHNLGQGAYQPQHF
once	TRBV5-1	.	TRBJ1-6	TGCGCCAGCAGCTTGGACGCGGGCTTAAGTAATTCACCCCTCCACTTT	CASSLDAGLSNSPLHF
.	TRBV6-2/TRBV6-3	.	TRBJ2-2	TGTGCCAGCAGTTACTCGATCTGGCAGCAGGCGAACACCGGGGAGCTGTTTTTT	CASSYSIWQQANTGELFF
.	TRBV5-1	.	TRBJ2-3	TGCGCCAGCAGCTTGGCCGGACAGCCCACAGATACGCAGTATTTT	CASSLAGQPTDTQYF
.	TRBV25-1	.	TRBJ1-2	TGTGCCAGCAGGGGACCGGACTATGGCTACACCTTC	CASRGPDYGYTF
.	TRBV7-9	.	TRBJ2-1	TGTGCCAGCAGCTTAGTTCCTCGGGTCGGCAGAGGGTACAATGAGCAGTTCTTC	CASSLVPRVGRGYNEQFF
.	TRBV6-6	.	TRBJ2-2	TGTGCCAGCAATTCGCAGGACCCGGGCTTCAAGCTGTTTTTT	CASNSQDPGFKLFF
.	TRBV28	.	TRBJ1-2	TGTGCCAGCAGTCCCCTCTTTGAAGATCGCTATGGCTACACCTTC	CASSPLFEDRYGYTF
.	TRBV11-2	TRBD1	TRBJ1-1	TGTGCCAGCAGCTTAATGGGACAGTTGAACACTGAAGCTTTCTTT	CASSLMGQLNTEAFF
.	TRBV28	.	TRBJ1-1	TGTGCCAGCACCAGCAGAGTTGCTGAAGCTTTCTTT	CASTSRVAEAFF
.	TRBV19	.	TRBJ1-2	TGTGCCAGTAGTAACTCGGTCGGGTCTTGGGGTGGCTACACCTTC	CASSNSVGSWGGYTF
.	TRBV3-1/TRBV3-2	.	TRBJ1-3	TGTGCCAGCAGCCACGGGACGACCTCTGGAAACACCATATATTTT	CASSHGTTSGNTIYF
.	TRBV2	.	TRBJ1-6	TGTGCCAGCAGTGATGGCTGGGGGATTTCACCCCTCCACTTT	CASSDGWGISPLHF
.	TRBV7-9	TRBD1	TRBJ1-1	TGTGCCAGCAGCTACCGGACAGGGGATACTGAAGCTTTCTTT	CASSYRTGDTEAFF
.	TRBV28	.	TRBJ1-1	TGTGCCAGCAGCCAAGCCCAGGGGATGACTGAAGCTTTCTTT	CASSQAQGMTEAFF
.	TRBV6-1	.	TRBJ1-2	TGTGCCAGCAGTGAATTCGTAGGGGGTAACTATGGCTACACCTTC	CASSEFVGGNYGYTF
.	TRBV23-1	TRBD2	TRBJ2-1	TGCGCCAGCAACTGTAGCGGGAAATACAATGAGCAGTTCTTC	CASNCSGKYNEQFF
.	TRBV2	.	TRBJ1-5	TGTGCCGGCGGGGAACAGGGATCTTACCAGCCCCAGCATTTT	CAGGEQGSYQPQHF
.	TRBV4-3	.	TRBJ1-1	TGCGCCAGCAGCCAAGTAGACAGAGAGAACACTGAAGCTTTCTTT	CASSQVDRENTEAFF
.	TRBV18	TRBD1	TRBJ1-6	TGTGCCAGCTCACCGGGGGGACAGCTAAATTCACCCCTCCACTTT	CASSPGGQLNSPLHF
.	TRBV28	TRBD1	TRBJ1-1	TGTGCCAGCAGTTTAGGACAGGGCTTTGAAGCTTTCTTT	CASSLGQGFEAFF
.	TRBV5-1	.	TRBJ2-1	TGCGCCAGCAGCTTAAGAGGGGCCGACAATGAGCAGTTCTTC	CASSLRGADNEQFF
.	TRBV7-2	.	TRBJ2-1	TGTGCCAGCAGCCCAGGGGTCCAAACTGAGCAGTTCTTC	CASSPGVQTEQFF
.	TRBV5-4	.	TRBJ2-3	TGTGCCAGCAGCCCCGGGACCGCCGGAACAGATACGCAGTATTTT	CASSPGTAGTDTQYF
.	TRBV6-2/TRBV6-3	.	TRBJ2-2	TGTGCCAGCAGCTCCTCCCGGGCTGTCGTTGGGGAGCTGTTTTTT	CASSSSRAVVGELFF
once	TRBV18	.	TRBJ1-6	TGTGCCAGCTCACCAAGGACGGGGGCGGAAAATTCACCCCTCCACTTT	CASSPRTGAENSPLHF
.	TRBV11-1	.	TRBJ1-2	TGTGCCAGCAGCTTCGGCCCTACTAACTATGGCTACACCTTC	CASSFGPTNYGYTF
.	TRBV27	TRBD1	TRBJ2-1	TGTGCCAGCAGTAGGACAGGGAATGAGCAGTTCTTC	CASSRTGNEQFF
.	TRBV7-9	.	TRBJ2-1	TGTGCCAGCATGTCGGGGGCGAATGAGCAGTTCTTC	CASMSGANEQFF
.	TRBV10-3	.	TRBJ1-5	TGTGCCATCAGTGAGGGGCAGACCAATCAGCCCCAGCATTTT	CAISEGQTNQPQHF
.	TRBV27	TRBD1	TRBJ1-1	TGTGCCAGCAGTCCCCCGGGACAGGAAGCTTTCTTT	CASSPPGQEAFF
.	TRBV14	.	TRBJ2-5	TGTGCCAGCAGCCCCCCGTTTACAGCTCTATCTCAAGAGACCCAGTACTTC	CASSPPFTALSQETQYF
.	TRBV4-2	.	TRBJ2-1	TGTGCCAGCAGCCCGCGCGAGTCCGGCTCCTACAATGAGCAGTTCTTC	CASSPRESGSYNEQFF
.	TRBV20-1	.	TRBJ1-2	TGCAGTGCTGGCCCCCATGGCTACACCTTC	CSAGPHGYTF
.	TRBV7-9	TRBD2	TRBJ2-3	TGTGCCAGCAGCTACTCCGGGACTAGCGGGGGAACAGATACGCAGTATTTT	CASSYSGTSGGTDTQYF
.	TRBV12-3/TRBV12-4	.	TRBJ1-2	TGTGCCAGCAGCAATAACTATGGCTACACCTTC	CASSNNYGYTF
.	TRBV30	.	TRBJ1-1	TGTGCCTGGACCTTGGACACTTTGAACACTGAAGCTTTCTTT	CAWTLDTLNTEAFF
.	TRBV3-1/TRBV3-2	.	TRBJ2-3	TGTGCCAGCAGCCAAGTCGTGGGAGATACGCAGTATTTT	CASSQVVGDTQYF